The 4 T cell receptor beta chains below were found in one sample sequenced in a study of vaccination effects on CD4 cells after COVID-19. Antigens of these TCRs are unknown. Within the ViraFEST assay, antigen-specific CD4+ T cells underwent expansion with viral peptide pools prior to sequencing. Upon completion of more than eight days in culture, CD4+ T cells were isolated. Each vaccine recipient was nucleocapsid antibody negative and had no prior SARS-CoV-2 infection. Clones were sequenced by immunoSEQ multiplex PCR, and TCRdb holds only the in-frame ones, with some missing. The sample gives 65,000 or so clones, around 76% of which show up once; about 3% is in the top ten. The source was CD4+ T cells from PBMCs cultured with HCoV-NL63 spike peptides, collected before COVID-19 vaccination. The source is a human donor who received a COVID-19 vaccine.

The rearrangement uses TRBV7-9 and TRBJ2-1; no clear D gene. The CDR3 is 14 residues long. Looked up from germline, CDR1 is SEHNR and CDR2 is FQNEAQ (reference sequence). Trimming cost V 6 bases and J 0 bases, with 9 bases left between them. The CDR3: CASRIASSYNEQFF. The CDR3 DNA reads TGTGCCAGCAGGATAGCCAGCTCCTACAATGAGCAGTTCTTC. The full variable domain, completed using reference TRBV7-9 and TRBJ2-1, is DTGVSQNPRHKITKRGQNVTFRCDPISEHNRLYWYRQTLGQGPEFLTYFQNEAQLEKSRLLSDRFSAERPKGSFSTLEIQRTEQGDSAMYLCASRIASSYNEQFFGPGTRLTVL.

The chain employs TRBV24-1 and TRBJ1-2; 7 positions match TRBD1. Germline loops: CDR1 KGHDR, CDR2 SFDVKD. V lost 3 bases and J lost 2; bases outside the gene matches: 5. This CDR3 has 15 residues. The CDR3: CATSDPGQPNYGYTF. For the CDR3, the DNA is TGTGCCACCAGTGATCCGGGACAGCCAAACTATGGCTACACCTTC.

The rearrangement joins TRBV6-2 or TRBV6-3 to TRBJ2-7; 9 nucleotides agree with TRBD1. Per germline, CDR1 MNHEY and CDR2 SVGEGT. The junction had 6 bases not matched to a gene; V was cut back by 0 bases and J by 3 bases. This CDR3 has 16 residues. The CDR3 reads CASSYSPRQGGYEQYV. The CDR3 bases are TGTGCCAGCAGTTACTCTCCGAGACAGGGGGGCTACGAGCAGTACGTC.

V usage is TRBV30 and J usage is TRBJ2-3; D is perhaps TRBD2 (6 bases). CDR1 and CDR2 from the germline V gene are GTSNPN and SVGIG (reference sequence). The CDR3 is 12 residues long. Trimming removed 8 bases from V and 8 bases from J, with 17 bases in between. The CDR3 loop is CARGLTSGTQYF. The CDR3 nucleotides read TGTGCCCGGGGTTTGACTAGTGGTACGCAGTATTTT. Filled out from reference TRBV30 and TRBJ2-3, the complete variable domain reads SQTIHQWPATLVQPVGSPLSLECTVEGTSNPNLYWYRQAAGRGLQLLFYSVGIGQISSEVPQNLSASRPQDRQFILSSKKLLLSDSGFYLCARGLTSGTQYFGPGTRLTVL.